A single sample gave rise to the 15 T cell receptor beta chains below, sequenced in a study of regulatory T cells in long-lasting Graves disease (dated by TCRdb to the early 2020s). The sample's time point label, decoded: newly diagnosed GD, antithyroid drugs for less than 3 months. For both TCR sequencing and RNA sequencing, RNA was extracted from PBMCs in TRIzol. Libraries were built with multiplex PCR. The instrument given in TCRdb is Illumina HiSeq 4000. To build TCR beta libraries, CDR3 regions were amplified by Arm-PCR using iRepertoire HTBI primers. The public reads were quality trimmed at Q25 with fastp and then assembled into clones with MiXCR by TCRdb, keeping productive beta chains. Each CDR3 protein appears once, grouped with its most common genes and DNA. The sample table contains fewer than 650,000 distinct CDR3 sequences; only one count was recorded for approximately 15% of them. In total, the top ten clones hold 18% of the sample.

The sample was also reused in another study, on T cells in Graves' hyperthyroidism and ophthalmopathy.

The specimen comprised peripheral blood mononuclear cells (PBMCs), sampled at new diagnosis, from a patient treated with antithyroid drugs. The receptors stem from a woman in her 30s with Graves disease. Donor details come from another sample of the same person, matched by shared clones.

This clonotype was found many times. The chain uses TRBV6-2 or TRBV6-3 and TRBJ2-1, with D unresolved. This CDR3 has 13 amino acids. Looked up from germline, CDR1 is MNHEY and CDR2 is SVGEGT. With 1 base removed from V and 8 bases from J, the gap between germline ends came to 9 bases. In DNA form, the CDR3 reads TGTGCCAGCAGTTACTGGGGAATCCATGAGCAGTTCTTC. Translated: CASSYWGIHEQFF.

CDR3: CAITRRSDTDTQYF. As DNA, the CDR3 is TGTGCCATCACTAGGCGCTCCGACACAGATACGCAGTATTTT. The genes are TRBV10-3 and TRBJ2-3; D unresolved. Trimming left V 7 bases short and J 2 bases short, with 13 bases between. The germline V gene has CDR1 ENHRY and CDR2 SYGVKD. This CDR3 region has 14 residues.

The chain has TRBV7-9 and TRBJ1-2, with 9 bases identical to TRBD1. This CDR3 is 16 amino acids long. J gave up 4 bases and V 3 bases, and 9 bases lay outside the gene matches. CDR1 is SEHNR, CDR2 FQNEAQ, per germline (reference sequence). The CDR3 region is CASSFSGTGISYGYTF. The CDR3 region has the DNA TGTGCCAGCAGCTTCTCCGGGACAGGGATAAGCTATGGCTACACCTTC.

This chain uses TRBV20-1 with TRBJ2-7; D unclear. The CDR3 covers 14 residues. CDR1 is DFQATT and CDR2 is SNEGSKA in the germline V gene (reference sequence). Between the trimmed V and J ends, which lost 3 bases and 5 bases, there was a span of 17 bases. The CDR3 spells CSAREYPLVDEQYF. DNA of the CDR3: TGCAGTGCTAGGGAATACCCCCTGGTTGACGAGCAGTACTTC.

Many counts were recorded for this clonotype. The CDR3: CSVEEGYQLREQYF. CDR3 in DNA: TGCAGCGTTGAAGAGGGGTATCAGTTACGAGAACAGTACTTC. The chain links TRBV29-1 to TRBJ2-7, with D hard to call. This CDR3 spans 14 amino acids. The ends were cut back, 0 bases at V and 10 bases at J, with 19 bases in the middle. The germline V gene has CDR1 SQVTM and CDR2 ANQGSEA.

This clonotype was recorded many times. The gene calls are TRBV29-1 and TRBJ1-2, with 9 bases that match TRBD1. The CDR3 has 12 amino acids. The V gene's germline CDR1 is SQVTM and CDR2 ANQGSEA. After removal of 7 bases from V and 2 bases from J, the junction contained 2 bases not matched to a gene. CDR3: CSGGQGNYGYTF. As DNA, the CDR3 is TGCAGCGGAGGACAGGGGAACTATGGCTACACCTTC. The full variable domain, in which reference TRBV29-1 and TRBJ1-2 provide the parts outside the CDR3, is SAVISQKPSRDICQRGTSLTIQCQVDSQVTMMFWYRQQPGQSLTLIATANQGSEATYESGFVIDKFPISRPNLTFSTLTVSNMSPEDSSIYLCSGGQGNYGYTFGSGTRLTVV.

The J gene is TRBJ2-1, the V gene TRBV28, with 14 bases matching TRBD2. The CDR3 has 15 residues. Germline V gene sequence: CDR1 MDHEN, CDR2 SYDVKM. J gave up 6 bases and V 6 bases, and 4 bases lay outside the gene matches. CDR3 DNA: TGTGCCAGCAGGACTAGCGGGAGGGCCCTCAATGAGCAGTTCTTC. This encodes CASRTSGRALNEQFF.

In this sample, this clonotype turned up many times. The V gene is TRBV30, the J gene TRBJ1-5; possible D gene TRBD1, 5 bases. Germline V gives CDR1 GTSNPN, CDR2 SVGIG (reference sequence). The CDR3 contains 15 residues. V lost 2 bases, J lost 3 bases, and 14 bases lay in between. The DNA of the CDR3 is TGTGCCTGGAGTCTTCCGGGACTGTTCAATCAGCCCCAGCATTTT. Encoded protein: CAWSLPGLFNQPQHF. Full variable domain (outside the CDR3, taken from reference TRBV30 and TRBJ1-5): SQTIHQWPATLVQPVGSPLSLECTVEGTSNPNLYWYRQAAGRGLQLLFYSVGIGQISSEVPQNLSASRPQDRQFILSSKKLLLSDSGFYLCAWSLPGLFNQPQHFGDGTRLSIL.

This clonotype was observed at least ten times. The V and J genes are TRBV5-1 and TRBJ2-5; 11 bases are a match to TRBD1. The V and J ends lost 3 bases and 5 bases, in that order; junction bases with no gene match: 9. Germline-derived CDR1 and CDR2 are SGHRS and YFSETQ. This CDR3 is built from 16 residues. The CDR3 coding sequence is TGCGCCAGCAGCTCGCCGGACAGGGGGCTTCGGGAGACCCAGTACTTC. As protein: CASSSPDRGLRETQYF. Complete variable domain (other parts from reference TRBV5-1 and TRBJ2-5): KAGVTQTPRYLIKTRGQQVTLSCSPISGHRSVSWYQQTPGQGLQFLFEYFSETQRNKGNFPGRFSGRQFSNSRSEMNVSTLELGDSALYLCASSSPDRGLRETQYFGPGTRLLVL.

This clonotype was seen repeatedly, ten times or more. This chain connects TRBV28 to TRBJ2-5; D possibly corresponds to TRBD2 (5 bases). The V end was cut by 6 bases, the J end by 3 bases, with 11 bases between. The CDR3 has 13 amino acids. The germline CDR1 and CDR2 sequences are MDHEN and SYDVKM. CDR3 DNA sequence: TGTGCCAGCAGCGGAGGAGAGAAAGAGACCCAGTACTTC. Translated: CASSGGEKETQYF. The variable domain in full, completed from reference TRBV28 and TRBJ2-5, reads DVKVTQSSRYLVKRTGEKVFLECVQDMDHENMFWYRQDPGLGLRLIYFSYDVKMKEKGDIPEGYSVSREKKERFSLILESASTNQTSMYLCASSGGEKETQYFGPGTRLLVL.

This clonotype was detected a few times. The chain uses TRBV30 and TRBJ2-5; TRBD2 agrees at 7 bases. CDR1 is GTSNPN, CDR2 SVGIG, per germline (reference sequence). This CDR3 is 12 amino acids long. V lost 7 bases, J lost 6 bases, and 8 bases stayed unmatched. As DNA, the CDR3 is TGTGCCTTCCGGGGGGTGGAGAAGACCCAGTACTTC. It is translated as CAFRGVEKTQYF.

The table lists this clonotype with many counts. The chain uses TRBV28 and TRBJ2-7; D call uncertain. The CDR3 consists of 14 residues. CDR1 is MDHEN, CDR2 SYDVKM, per germline. Trimming removed 4 bases at V and 4 bases at J, with 14 bases between. CDR3 amino acids: CASSSPGPRYEQYF. The CDR3 DNA reads as TGTGCCAGCAGTTCTCCCGGACCAAGATACGAGCAGTACTTC.

The rearrangement uses TRBV29-1 and TRBJ2-1, with D perhaps TRBD2 (6 bases). Germline CDR1 reads SQVTM; CDR2 reads ANQGSEA. The CDR3 runs to 11 residues. V was trimmed by 6 bases and J by 3 bases, leaving 6 bases between them. The CDR3 DNA sequence: TGCAGCGTGGAGGGCTACAATGAGCAGTTCTTC. Amino acids: CSVEGYNEQFF.

The rearrangement uses TRBV6-2 or TRBV6-3 and TRBJ1-2, with D possibly matching TRBD1 (5 bases). V dropped 2 bases and J dropped 5 bases, with 15 bases sitting between them. CDR1 is MNHEY and CDR2 is SVGEGT in the germline V gene. This CDR3 is built from 15 residues. CDR3 protein: CASSYQTDRGYGYTF. The CDR3 region has the DNA TGTGCCAGCAGTTACCAGACTGATAGGGGATATGGCTACACCTTC.

This CDR3 is CASSEVGTGGNGYTF. As DNA, the CDR3 is TGTGCCAGCAGTGAAGTAGGGACAGGGGGCAATGGCTACACCTTC. The genes are TRBV25-1 and TRBJ1-2, with TRBD1 identical over 12 bases. V dropped 2 bases and J dropped 6; count of bases not matched to a gene: 4. The CDR3 length is 15 residues. Germline CDR1 MGHDK, CDR2 SYGVNS.